The TCR beta chain under discussion was sequenced for a study of vaccination effects on CD4 cells after COVID-19. Germline values: CDR1 SGHTA, CDR2 FQGNSA. V lost 4 bases to trimming and J lost 2 bases, with 14 bases between them. The length of the CDR3 is 15 residues. The method was immunoSEQ multiplex PCR; TCRdb's version includes in-frame clones alone and lacks a portion of them. The sample records tens of thousands of clones, roughly two thirds being singletons. Pools of viral peptides were used by the ViraFEST assay to expand antigen-specific CD4+ T cells ahead of sequencing. Upon completion of 10 to 11 days in culture, CD4+ T cells were isolated. Wells of a few million PBMC each were grown with about 9.8 IU/ml IL-2 and 9.5 to 10 ug/ml peptides. In regard to this clone: Its antigen is unidentified.

This receptor was taken from a human donor who received a COVID-19 vaccine. Sequences were derived from CD4+ T cells from PBMCs cultured with HCoV-229E spike peptides, sampled before COVID-19 vaccination. The genes are TRBV7-2 and TRBJ2-5; perhaps D is TRBD1 or TRBD2 (6 bases each). This CDR3 is CASSSWGAPQETQYF. The CDR3 coding sequence is TGTGCCAGCAGCTCCTGGGGGGCCCCTCAAGAGACCCAGTACTTC.